Sequencing of this TCR beta chain was carried out in a study of cytomegalovirus exposure and HLA in healthy donors. Study-wide results and limits: It was only CMV serostatus that was available as immune exposure information.

Germline CDR1 is SGHAT and CDR2 is FQNNGV. The CDR3 runs to 15 residues. PCR involved 60 Vbeta and 13 Jbeta primers. Produced via immunoSEQ multiplex PCR; TCRdb's table is partial and in-frame only. This sample has nearly 200,000 clones, with about 85% found just once. Points on this clone: Its antigen is as yet unknown.

Sequencing input: PBMCs. The chain uses TRBV11-2 and TRBJ2-5; 13 bases agree with TRBD2. The DNA end lines up better with TRBJ2-7; the J call may be wrong. The sequence was collected from a male donor in good health and CMV-seropositive. This CDR3 reads CASSLRLAGGAEQYF. The CDR3, as DNA: TGTGCCAGCAGCTTAAGACTAGCGGGAGGAGCCGAGCAGTACTTC.